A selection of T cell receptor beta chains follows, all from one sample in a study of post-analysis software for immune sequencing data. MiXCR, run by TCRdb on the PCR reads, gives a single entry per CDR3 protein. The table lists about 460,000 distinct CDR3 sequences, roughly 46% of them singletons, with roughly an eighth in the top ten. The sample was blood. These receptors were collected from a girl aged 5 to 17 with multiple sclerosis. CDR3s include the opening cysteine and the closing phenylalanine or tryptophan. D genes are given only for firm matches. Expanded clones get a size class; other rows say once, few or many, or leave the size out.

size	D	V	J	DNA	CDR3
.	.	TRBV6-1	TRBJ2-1	TGTGCCAGCAGTGGCGACTACTTCTCCTACAATGAGCAGTTCTTC	CASSGDYFSYNEQFF
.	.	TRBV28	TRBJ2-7	TGTGCCAGCAGTTTGTCGGACGTTCTATACGAGCAGTACTTC	CASSLSDVLYEQYF
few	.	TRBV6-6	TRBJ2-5	TGTGCCAGCAGTTGGGACGGAGAAGAGACCCAGTACTTC	CASSWDGEETQYF
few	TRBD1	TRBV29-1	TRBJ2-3	TGCAGCGTTGAGGTGGGGACAGGGAAGACAGATACGCAGTATTTT	CSVEVGTGKTDTQYF
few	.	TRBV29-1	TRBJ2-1	TGCAGCGTTGTTCCTGGGTACAATGAGCAGTTCTTC	CSVVPGYNEQFF
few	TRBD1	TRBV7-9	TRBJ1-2	TGTGCCAACAGTCCTACTCAGGGGGCTGACTATGGCTACACCTTC	CANSPTQGADYGYTF
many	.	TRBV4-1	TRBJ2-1	TGCGCCAGCAGCTCCCTCTACAATGAGCAGTTCTTC	CASSSLYNEQFF
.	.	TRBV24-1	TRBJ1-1	TGTGCCACCAGTGATGGGGACACTGAAGCTTTCTTT	CATSDGDTEAFF
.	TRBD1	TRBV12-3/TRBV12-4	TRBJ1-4	TGTGCCAGCAGTTTTGGGGACAGAACTAATGAAAAACTGTTTTTT	CASSFGDRTNEKLFF
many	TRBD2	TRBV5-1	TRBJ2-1	TGCGCCAGCACCACTAGCGGGGGATACAATGAGCAGTTCTTC	CASTTSGGYNEQFF
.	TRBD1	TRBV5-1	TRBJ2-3	TGCGCCAGCAGCTACAGACAGGGGGGAGATACGCAGTATTTT	CASSYRQGGDTQYF
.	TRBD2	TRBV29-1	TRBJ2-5	TGCAGCGGTGGACTAGCGGGAGGAAAAGAGCAGTACTTC	CSGGLAGGKEQYF
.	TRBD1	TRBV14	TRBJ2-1	TGTGCCAGCAGCCAAGTAGGGGGCTACCGGCACAATGAGCAGTTCTTC	CASSQVGGYRHNEQFF
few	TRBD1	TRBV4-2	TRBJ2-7	TGTGCCAGCAGGGCCAACGACAGGGACATCTCCTACGAGCAGTACTTC	CASRANDRDISYEQYF
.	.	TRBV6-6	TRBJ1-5	TGTGCCAGCAGGCCCGTGGAGGCACTCAATCAGCCCCAGCATTTT	CASRPVEALNQPQHF
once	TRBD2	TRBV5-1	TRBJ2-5	TGCGCCAGCAGCTTGGATGGGACTAGCGGGACCGGGACCCAGTACTTC	CASSLDGTSGTGTQYF
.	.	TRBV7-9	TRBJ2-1	TGTGCCAGCAGCTCCGGCTTGGGATTCAATGAGCAGTTCTTC	CASSSGLGFNEQFF
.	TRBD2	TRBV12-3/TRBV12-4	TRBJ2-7	TGTGCCAGCAAAGCGACTAGCGGGAGTTTTTACGAGCAGTACTTC	CASKATSGSFYEQYF
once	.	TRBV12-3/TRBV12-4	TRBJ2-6	TGTGCCAGCAGTTTGATGCACTCTGGGGCCAACGTCCTGACTTTC	CASSLMHSGANVLTF
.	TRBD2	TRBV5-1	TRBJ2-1	TGCGCCAGCCGGCGGGGACTAGTAACCAATGAGCAGTTCTTC	CASRRGLVTNEQFF
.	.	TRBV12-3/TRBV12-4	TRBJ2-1	TGTGCCAGCAGTTCCCAAGGACCCTACAATGAGCAGTTCTTC	CASSSQGPYNEQFF
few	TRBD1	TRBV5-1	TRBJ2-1	TGCGCCAGCAGCTTGGCGCGGACAGGGGAGCAGTTCTTC	CASSLARTGEQFF
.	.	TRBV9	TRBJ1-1	TGTGCCAGCAGCGGAGAGGGAAGGGATACTGAAGCTTTCTTT	CASSGEGRDTEAFF
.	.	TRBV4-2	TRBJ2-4	TGTGCCAGCAGCCAAGATGCCAATCCGGGGAACATTCAGTACTTC	CASSQDANPGNIQYF
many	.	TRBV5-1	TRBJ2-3	TGCGCCAGCAGCTTGATCGTCTGGACAGTTGGTCGCACAGATACGCAGTATTTT	CASSLIVWTVGRTDTQYF
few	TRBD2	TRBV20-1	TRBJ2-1	TGCAGTGCCTATCCACCAGCGGGGTACTCCTACAATGAGCAGTTCTTC	CSAYPPAGYSYNEQFF
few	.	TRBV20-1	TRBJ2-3	TGCAGTGCTGGGTCCCAGGGGAGCACAGATACGCAGTATTTT	CSAGSQGSTDTQYF
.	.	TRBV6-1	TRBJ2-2	TGTGCCAGCAGTGTTGGAATCACCGGGGAGCTGTTTTTT	CASSVGITGELFF
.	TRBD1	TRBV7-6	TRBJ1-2	TGTGCCAGCAGCCATGGACAGGGTTATGGCTACACCTTC	CASSHGQGYGYTF
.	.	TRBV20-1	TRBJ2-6	TGCAGTGCCGAGGGACTTTTCCGCTCTGGGGCCAACGTCCTGACATTC	CSAEGLFRSGANVLTF
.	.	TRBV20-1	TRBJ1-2	TGCAGTGCCTCTCGGGACACCTCCTATGGCTACACCTTC	CSASRDTSYGYTF
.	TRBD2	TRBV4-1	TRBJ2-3	TGCGCCAGCAGCCAAGATAGGGAAGCGGGAGGACGCACAGATACGCAGTATTTT	CASSQDREAGGRTDTQYF
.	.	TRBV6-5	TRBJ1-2	TGTGCCAGCAGTTATAATAACCCCAGCTATGGCTACACCTTC	CASSYNNPSYGYTF
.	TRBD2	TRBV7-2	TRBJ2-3	TGTGCCAGCAGCTTCCGACTAGCGGGATCCACAGATACGCAGTATTTT	CASSFRLAGSTDTQYF
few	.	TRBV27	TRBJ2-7	TGTGCCAGCAGCGCCGGGACGACTGTTTACGAGCAGTACTTC	CASSAGTTVYEQYF
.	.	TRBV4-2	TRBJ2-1	TGTGCCAGCAGCCAGTCAGGAAACTCCTACAATGAGCAGTTCTTC	CASSQSGNSYNEQFF
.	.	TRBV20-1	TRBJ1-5	TGCAGTGCCTCTCCCCGGGGGAAGGATCAGCCCCAGCATTTT	CSASPRGKDQPQHF
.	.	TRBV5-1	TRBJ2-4	TGCGCCAGCAGCCCGGGTCCGCCACTCGACATTCAGTACTTC	CASSPGPPLDIQYF
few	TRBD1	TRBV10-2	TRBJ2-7	TGCGCCAGCAGCACAGGGGGTACCTACGAGCAGTACTTC	CASSTGGTYEQYF
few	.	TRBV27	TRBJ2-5	TGTGCCAGCAGTTTATTTGCGACCAATGGTTGGGAGACCCAGTACTTC	CASSLFATNGWETQYF
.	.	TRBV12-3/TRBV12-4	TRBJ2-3	TGTGCCAGCAGTCCGGATTTTGGGTTTATAGCGGAGACGGGTACCACAGATACGCAGTATTTT	CASSPDFGFIAETGTTDTQYF
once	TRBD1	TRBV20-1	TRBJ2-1	TGCAGTGCTAGGGGACAGGGGTCCTCCTACAATGAGCAGTTCTTC	CSARGQGSSYNEQFF
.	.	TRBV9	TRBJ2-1	TGTGCCAGCAGCCCGCCCCGGGGGACAGGGCGACTAGCGGTGCACAATGAGCAGTTCTTC	CASSPPRGTGRLAVHNEQFF
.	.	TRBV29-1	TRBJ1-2	TGCAGCGTGGAAGACGGGGAACCTAACTATGGCTACACCTTC	CSVEDGEPNYGYTF
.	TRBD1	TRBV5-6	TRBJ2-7	TGTGCCAGCAGCCGCAGGGGGATCTACGAGCAGTACTTC	CASSRRGIYEQYF
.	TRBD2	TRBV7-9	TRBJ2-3	TGTGCCAGCAGCTTAGTCCAGCGTGGGACTAGCGGGAGGGGAAGAGATACGCAGTATTTT	CASSLVQRGTSGRGRDTQYF
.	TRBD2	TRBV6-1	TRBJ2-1	TGTGCCAGCGGGGCTAGCGGGAGAGATGAGCAGTTCTTC	CASGASGRDEQFF
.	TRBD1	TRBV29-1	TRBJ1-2	TGCAGCGTTGAGCAGGACAGGGAGGACTATGGCTACACCTTC	CSVEQDREDYGYTF